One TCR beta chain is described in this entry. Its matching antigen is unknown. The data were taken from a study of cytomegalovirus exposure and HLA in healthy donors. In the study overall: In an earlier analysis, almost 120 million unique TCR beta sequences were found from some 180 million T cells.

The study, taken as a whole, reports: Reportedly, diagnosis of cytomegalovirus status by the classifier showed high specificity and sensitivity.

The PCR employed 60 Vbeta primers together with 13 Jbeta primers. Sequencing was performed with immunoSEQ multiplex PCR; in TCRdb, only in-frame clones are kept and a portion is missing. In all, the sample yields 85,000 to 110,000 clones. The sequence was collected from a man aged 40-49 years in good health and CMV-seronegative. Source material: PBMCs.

CDR3 in amino acids: CASSATGAITEAFF. CDR3 nucleotides: TGTGCCAGCAGTGCTACAGGGGCGATCACTGAAGCTTTCTTT. V gene TRBV2 combines with J gene TRBJ1-1, with TRBD1 matching 7 bases. The germline gives CDR1 SNHLY, CDR2 FYNNEI. The trim removed 4 bases at V and 4 bases at J, leaving 6 bases unmatched. The length of the CDR3 is 14 residues.